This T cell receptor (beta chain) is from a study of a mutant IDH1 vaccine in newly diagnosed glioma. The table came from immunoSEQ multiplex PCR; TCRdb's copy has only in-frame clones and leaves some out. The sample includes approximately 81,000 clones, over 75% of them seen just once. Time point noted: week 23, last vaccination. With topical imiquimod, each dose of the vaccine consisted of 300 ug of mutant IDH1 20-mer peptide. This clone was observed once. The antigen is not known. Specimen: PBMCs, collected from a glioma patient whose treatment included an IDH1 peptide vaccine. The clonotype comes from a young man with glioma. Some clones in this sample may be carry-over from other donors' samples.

The CDR3 sequence: CASSFSGRGDTQYF. For the CDR3, the DNA is TGTGCCAGCAGCTTTAGCGGGAGGGGTGATACGCAGTATTTT. The chain links TRBV11-2 to TRBJ2-3; 11 bases are a match to TRBD2. CDR3 length: 14 residues. Looked up from germline, CDR1 is SGHAT and CDR2 is FQNNGV. After removal of 3 bases from V and 6 bases from J, the junction contained 2 bases not matched to a gene.